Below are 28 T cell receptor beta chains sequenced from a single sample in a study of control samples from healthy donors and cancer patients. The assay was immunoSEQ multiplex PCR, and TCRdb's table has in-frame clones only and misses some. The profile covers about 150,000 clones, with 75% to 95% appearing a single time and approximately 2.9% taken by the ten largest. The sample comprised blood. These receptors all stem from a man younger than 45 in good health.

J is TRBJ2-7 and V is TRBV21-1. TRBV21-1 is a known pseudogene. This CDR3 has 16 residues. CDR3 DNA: TGTGCCAGCAGGGGCATTAGGGGACCGCGCAGCCACGAGCAGTACTTC. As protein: CASRGIRGPRSHEQYF.

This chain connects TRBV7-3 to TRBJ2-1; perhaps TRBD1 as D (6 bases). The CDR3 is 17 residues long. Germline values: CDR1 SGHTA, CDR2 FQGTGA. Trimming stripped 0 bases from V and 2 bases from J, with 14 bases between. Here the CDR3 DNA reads TGTGCCAGCAGCTTAACTGCTGAGGGGGAAGCCTACAATGAGCAGTTCTTC. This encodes CASSLTAEGEAYNEQFF. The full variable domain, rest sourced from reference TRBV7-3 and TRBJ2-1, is GAGVSQTPSNKVTEKGKYVELRCDPISGHTALYWYRQSLGQGPEFLIYFQGTGAADDSGLPNDRFFAVRPEGSVSTLKIQRTERGDSAVYLCASSLTAEGEAYNEQFFGPGTRLTVL.

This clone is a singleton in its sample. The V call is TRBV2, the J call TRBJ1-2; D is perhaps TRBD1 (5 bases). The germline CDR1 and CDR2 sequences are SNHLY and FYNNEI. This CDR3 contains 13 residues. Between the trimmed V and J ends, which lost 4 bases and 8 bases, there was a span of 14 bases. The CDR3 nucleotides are TGTGCCAGCAGTGTAGTAGGGGCGCGCGGCTACACCTTC. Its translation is CASSVVGARGYTF.

The CDR3 loop reads CASSLMISGGHNTGELFF. The DNA of the CDR3 is TGTGCCAGCAGCTTAATGATAAGCGGGGGTCACAACACCGGGGAGCTGTTTTTT. V is TRBV7-8 and J is TRBJ2-2, with 8 bases lining up with TRBD2. In germline, CDR1 is SGHVS, CDR2 FQNEAQ. There are 18 residues in the CDR3. Trimming took 2 bases from V and 2 from J; bases not matched to a gene: 10.

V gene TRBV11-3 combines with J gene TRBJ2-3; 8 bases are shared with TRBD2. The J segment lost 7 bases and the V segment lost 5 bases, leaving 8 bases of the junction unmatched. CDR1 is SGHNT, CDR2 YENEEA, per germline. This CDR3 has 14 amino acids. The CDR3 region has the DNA TGTGCCAGCAGCAAAGAGCGGGGGTTAAATACGCAGTATTTT. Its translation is CASSKERGLNTQYF. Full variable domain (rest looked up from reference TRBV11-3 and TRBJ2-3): EAGVVQSPRYKIIEKKQPVAFWCNPISGHNTLYWYLQNLGQGPELLIRYENEEAVDDSQLPKDRFSAERLKGVDSTLKIQPAELGDSAVYLCASSKERGLNTQYFGPGTRLTVL.

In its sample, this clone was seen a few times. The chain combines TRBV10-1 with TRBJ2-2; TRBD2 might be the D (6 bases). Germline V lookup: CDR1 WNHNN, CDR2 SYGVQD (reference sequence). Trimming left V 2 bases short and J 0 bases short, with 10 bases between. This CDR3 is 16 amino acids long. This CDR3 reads CASSEPAGANTGELFF. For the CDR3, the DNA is TGCGCCAGCAGTGAGCCAGCGGGTGCGAACACCGGGGAGCTGTTTTTT.

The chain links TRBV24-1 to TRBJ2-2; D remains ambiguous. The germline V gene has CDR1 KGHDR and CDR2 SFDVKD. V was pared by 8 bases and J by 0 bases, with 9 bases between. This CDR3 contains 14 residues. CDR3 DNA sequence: TGTGCCACCACCAAGGCCGCGAACACCGGGGAGCTGTTTTTT. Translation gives CATTKAANTGELFF.

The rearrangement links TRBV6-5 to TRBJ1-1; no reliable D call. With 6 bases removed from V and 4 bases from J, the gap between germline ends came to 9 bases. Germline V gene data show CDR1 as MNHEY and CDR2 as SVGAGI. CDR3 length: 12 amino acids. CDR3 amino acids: CASRDGRTEAFF. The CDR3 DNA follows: TGTGCCAGCAGGGACGGGCGCACTGAAGCTTTCTTT.

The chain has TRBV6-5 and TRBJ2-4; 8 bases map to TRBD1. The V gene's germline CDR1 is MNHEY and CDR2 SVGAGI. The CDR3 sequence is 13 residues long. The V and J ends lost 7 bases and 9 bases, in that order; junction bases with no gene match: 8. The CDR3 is CASTKGQGGIQYF. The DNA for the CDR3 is TGTGCCAGCACCAAAGGACAGGGAGGCATTCAGTACTTC.

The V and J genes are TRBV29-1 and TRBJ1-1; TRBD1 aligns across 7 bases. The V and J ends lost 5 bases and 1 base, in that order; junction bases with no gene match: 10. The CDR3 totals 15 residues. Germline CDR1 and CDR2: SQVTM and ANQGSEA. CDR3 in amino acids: CSVNPRQGSNTEAFF. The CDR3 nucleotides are TGCAGCGTTAACCCGAGACAGGGCTCGAACACTGAAGCTTTCTTT.

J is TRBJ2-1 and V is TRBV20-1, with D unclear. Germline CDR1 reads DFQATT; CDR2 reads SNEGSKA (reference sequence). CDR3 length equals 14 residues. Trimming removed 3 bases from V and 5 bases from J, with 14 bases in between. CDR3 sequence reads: CSASRYLVDNEQFF. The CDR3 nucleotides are TGCAGTGCTAGTCGATACCTCGTCGACAATGAGCAGTTCTTC.

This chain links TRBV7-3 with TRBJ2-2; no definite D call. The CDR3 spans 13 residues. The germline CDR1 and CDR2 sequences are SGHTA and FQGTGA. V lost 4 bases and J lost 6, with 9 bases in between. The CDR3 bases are TGTGCCAGCAGCTCCTCTAGAGCCGGGGAGCTGTTTTTT. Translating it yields CASSSSRAGELFF.

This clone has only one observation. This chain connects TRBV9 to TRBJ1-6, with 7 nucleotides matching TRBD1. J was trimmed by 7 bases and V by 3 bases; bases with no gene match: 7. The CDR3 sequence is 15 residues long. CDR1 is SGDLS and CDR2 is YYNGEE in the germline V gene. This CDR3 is CASSAQGSHNSPLHF. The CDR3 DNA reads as TGTGCCAGCAGCGCACAGGGGTCCCACAATTCACCCCTCCACTTT.

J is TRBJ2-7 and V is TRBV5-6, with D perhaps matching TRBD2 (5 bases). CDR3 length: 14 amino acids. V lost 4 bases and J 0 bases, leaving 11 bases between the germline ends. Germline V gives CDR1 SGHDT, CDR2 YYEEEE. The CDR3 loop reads CASSHWTFSYEQYF. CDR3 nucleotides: TGTGCCAGCAGCCACTGGACTTTCTCCTACGAGCAGTACTTC.

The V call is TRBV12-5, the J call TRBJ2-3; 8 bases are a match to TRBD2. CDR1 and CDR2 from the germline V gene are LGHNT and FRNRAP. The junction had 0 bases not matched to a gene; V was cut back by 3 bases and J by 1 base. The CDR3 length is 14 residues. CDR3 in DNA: TGTGCTAGTGGTTTAGCGGGGGGCACAGATACGCAGTATTTT. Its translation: CASGLAGGTDTQYF.

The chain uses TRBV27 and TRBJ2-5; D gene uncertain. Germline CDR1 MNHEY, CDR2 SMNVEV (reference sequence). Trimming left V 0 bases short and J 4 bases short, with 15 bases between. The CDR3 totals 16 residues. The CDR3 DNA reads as TGTGCCAGCAGTTTATCTCTCCAGCAACGTCGAGAGACCCAGTACTTC. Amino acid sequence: CASSLSLQQRRETQYF.

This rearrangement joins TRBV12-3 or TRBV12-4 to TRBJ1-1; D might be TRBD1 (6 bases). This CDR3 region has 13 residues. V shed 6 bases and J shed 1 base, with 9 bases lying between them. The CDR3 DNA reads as TGTGCCAGCAGAATGGGACAGAACACTGAAGCTTTCTTT. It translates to CASRMGQNTEAFF.

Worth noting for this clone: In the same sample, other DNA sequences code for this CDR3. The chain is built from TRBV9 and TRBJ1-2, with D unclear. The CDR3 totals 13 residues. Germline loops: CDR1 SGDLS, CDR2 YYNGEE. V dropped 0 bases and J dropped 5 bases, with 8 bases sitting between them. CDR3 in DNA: TGTGCCAGCAGCGTAGGGCAGTCGTATGGCTACACCTTC. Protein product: CASSVGQSYGYTF.

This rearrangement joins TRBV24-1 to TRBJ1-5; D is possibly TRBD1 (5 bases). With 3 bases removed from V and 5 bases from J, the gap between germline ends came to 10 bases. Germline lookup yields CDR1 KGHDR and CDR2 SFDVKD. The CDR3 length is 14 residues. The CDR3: CATSDQGWYQPQHF. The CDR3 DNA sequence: TGTGCCACCAGTGATCAGGGATGGTATCAGCCCCAGCATTTT.

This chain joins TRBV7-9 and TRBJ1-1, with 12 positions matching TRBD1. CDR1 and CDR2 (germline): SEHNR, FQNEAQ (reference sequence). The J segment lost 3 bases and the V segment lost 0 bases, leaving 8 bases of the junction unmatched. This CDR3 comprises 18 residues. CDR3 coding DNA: TGTGCCAGCAGCTTAGCCGCCGGGACAGGGGGCGAACACACTGAAGCTTTCTTT. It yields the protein CASSLAAGTGGEHTEAFF. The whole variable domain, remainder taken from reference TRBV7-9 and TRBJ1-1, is DTGVSQNPRHKITKRGQNVTFRCDPISEHNRLYWYRQTLGQGPEFLTYFQNEAQLEKSRLLSDRFSAERPKGSFSTLEIQRTEQGDSAMYLCASSLAAGTGGEHTEAFFGQGTRLTVV.

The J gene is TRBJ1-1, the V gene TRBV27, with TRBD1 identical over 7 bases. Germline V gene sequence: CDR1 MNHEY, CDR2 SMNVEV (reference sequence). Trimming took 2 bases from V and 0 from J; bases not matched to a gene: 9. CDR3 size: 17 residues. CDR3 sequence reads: CASSLTPGQLVNTEAFF. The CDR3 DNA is TGTGCCAGCAGTTTAACACCGGGACAGCTAGTGAACACTGAAGCTTTCTTT.

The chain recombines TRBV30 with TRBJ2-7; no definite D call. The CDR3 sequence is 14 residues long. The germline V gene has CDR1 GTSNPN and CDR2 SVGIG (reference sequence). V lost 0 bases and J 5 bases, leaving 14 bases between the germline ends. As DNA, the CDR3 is TGTGCCTGGAGTGTTATTGGTACTGGGGACGAGCAGTACTTC. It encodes CAWSVIGTGDEQYF.

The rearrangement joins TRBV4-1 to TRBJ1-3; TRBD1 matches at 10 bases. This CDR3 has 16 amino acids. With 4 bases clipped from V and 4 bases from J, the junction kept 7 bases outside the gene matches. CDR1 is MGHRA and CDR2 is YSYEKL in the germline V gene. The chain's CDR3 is CASSLPDRGLGNTIYF. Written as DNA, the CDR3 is TGCGCCAGCAGCCTACCCGACAGGGGGCTAGGAAACACCATATATTTT.

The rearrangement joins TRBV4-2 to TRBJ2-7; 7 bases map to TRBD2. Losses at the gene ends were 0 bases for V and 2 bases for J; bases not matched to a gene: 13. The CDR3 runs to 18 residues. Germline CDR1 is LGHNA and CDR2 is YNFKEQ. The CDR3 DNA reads TGTGCCAGCAGCCAAGAATCCCCTAGCGGTCTTTTAGCCTACGAGCAGTACTTC. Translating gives CASSQESPSGLLAYEQYF.

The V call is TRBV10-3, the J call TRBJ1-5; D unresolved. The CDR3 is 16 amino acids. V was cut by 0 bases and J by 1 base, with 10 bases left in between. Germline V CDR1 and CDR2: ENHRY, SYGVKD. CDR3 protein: CAISESGGSSNQPQHF. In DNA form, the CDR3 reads TGTGCCATCAGTGAGTCGGGTGGGTCGAGCAATCAGCCCCAGCATTTT.

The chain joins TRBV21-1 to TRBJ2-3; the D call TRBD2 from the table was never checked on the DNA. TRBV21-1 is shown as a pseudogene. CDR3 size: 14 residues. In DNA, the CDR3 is TGTGCCAGCCCTAGGGGACTAGCGGGGGATACGCAGTATTTT. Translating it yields CASPRGLAGDTQYF.

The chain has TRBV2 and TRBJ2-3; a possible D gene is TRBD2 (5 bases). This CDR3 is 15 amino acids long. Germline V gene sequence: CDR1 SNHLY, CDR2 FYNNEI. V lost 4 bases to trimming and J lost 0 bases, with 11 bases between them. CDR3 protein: CASSVPSPSTDTQYF. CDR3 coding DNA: TGTGCCAGCAGTGTGCCTAGCCCTAGCACAGATACGCAGTATTTT.

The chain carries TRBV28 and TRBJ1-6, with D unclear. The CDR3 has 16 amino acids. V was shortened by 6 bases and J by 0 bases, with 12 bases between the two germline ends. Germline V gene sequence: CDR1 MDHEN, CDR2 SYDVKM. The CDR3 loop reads CASSLALSSYNSPLHF. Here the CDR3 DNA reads TGTGCCAGCAGCCTTGCCCTTAGCTCCTATAATTCACCCCTCCACTTT.